Reported below is one T cell receptor (beta chain). Antigen specificity is unknown. The data were taken from a study of T cell responses to AZD1222 COVID-19 vaccine. Across the whole study: Second doses that came at about 4 or about 12 weeks were put together. Study-level results: Donors, mostly white British, included more females; clonal diversity was possibly underestimated. The repertoires were collected only after the peak T cell response. Spike-specific TCR repertoires showed rising breadth and depth after two AZD1222 doses.

Sequencing used immunoSEQ multiplex PCR; TCRdb keeps in-frame clones, though not all of them. The sample carries some 140,000 clones, roughly 92% recorded once. The TCR sequence derives from an adult in good health. The sequencing used peripheral blood, collected on day 0 of AZD1222 vaccination.

The CDR3 sequence: CASSSLEEQYF. CDR3 nucleotides: TGTGCCAGCAGCTCCTTGGAGGAGCAGTACTTC. V gene TRBV3-1 (or the pseudogene TRBV3-2) combines with J gene TRBJ2-7; D is uncertain. CDR3 size: 11 residues. V lost 5 bases to trimming and J lost 7 bases, with 9 bases between them. CDR1 and CDR2 from the germline V gene are LGHDT and YNNKEL (reference sequence).